Sequencing of this T cell receptor (beta chain) was carried out in a study of cytomegalovirus exposure and HLA in healthy donors. Study summary: The roughly 110 validation repertoires used the same platform as the 650 to 850 first-cohort repertoires (as reported by a later analysis). Regarding the study as a whole: It was 150 to 200 TCR beta chains that were listed as cytomegalovirus-associated.

Clones were read by immunoSEQ multiplex PCR, and TCRdb kept only the in-frame ones, dropping some. The sample shows 50,000 to 65,000 clones, roughly nine tenths of them seen only once. Remarks on this clone: Its antigen is currently unknown.

The CDR3 contains 14 residues. CDR1 and CDR2 (germline): MNHEY, SVGAGI. Trimming at V came to 6 bases and at J to 3 bases, leaving 6 bases not matched to a gene. The chain links TRBV6-5 to TRBJ2-7, with TRBD1 matching 9 bases. Source material: PBMCs. The TCR originated in a woman aged 18 to 35 in good health and CMV-seronegative. DNA for the CDR3: TGTGCCAGCAGGTGGGACAGGGCAGTCTACGAGCAGTACTTC. Translated: CASRWDRAVYEQYF.